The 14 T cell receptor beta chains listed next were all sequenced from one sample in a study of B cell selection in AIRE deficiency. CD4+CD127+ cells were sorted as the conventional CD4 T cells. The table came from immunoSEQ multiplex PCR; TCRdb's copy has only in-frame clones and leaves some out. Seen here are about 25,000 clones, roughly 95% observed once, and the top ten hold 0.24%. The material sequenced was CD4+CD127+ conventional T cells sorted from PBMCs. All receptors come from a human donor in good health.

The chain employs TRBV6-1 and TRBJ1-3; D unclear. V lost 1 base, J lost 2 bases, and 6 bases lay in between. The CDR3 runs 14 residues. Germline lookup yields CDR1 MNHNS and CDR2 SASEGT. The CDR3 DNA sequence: TGTGCCAGCAGTGAAGGCAAGGCTGGAAACACCATATATTTT. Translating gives CASSEGKAGNTIYF.

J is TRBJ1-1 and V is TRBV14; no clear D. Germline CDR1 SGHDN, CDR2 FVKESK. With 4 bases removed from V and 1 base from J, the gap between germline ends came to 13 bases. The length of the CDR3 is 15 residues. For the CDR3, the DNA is TGTGCCAGCAGCCTAGGGAGATTGGGGAACACTGAAGCTTTCTTT. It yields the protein CASSLGRLGNTEAFF.

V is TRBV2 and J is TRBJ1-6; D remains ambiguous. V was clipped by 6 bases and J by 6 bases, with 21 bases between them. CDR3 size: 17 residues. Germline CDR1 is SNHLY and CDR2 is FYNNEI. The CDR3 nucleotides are TGTGCCAGCAGGAAGCTATTGACCTCTGCGATTAATTCACCCCTCCACTTT. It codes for CASRKLLTSAINSPLHF.

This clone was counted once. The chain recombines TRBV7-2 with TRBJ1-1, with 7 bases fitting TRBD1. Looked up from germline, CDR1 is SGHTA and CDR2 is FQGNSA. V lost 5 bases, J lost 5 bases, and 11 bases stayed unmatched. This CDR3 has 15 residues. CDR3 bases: TGTGCCAGCAGCCTTCCCTCAAGGGGGCGGACTGAAGCTTTCTTT. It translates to CASSLPSRGRTEAFF.

Here the CDR3 reads CASTRDRGNSPLHF. The CDR3 DNA reads as TGTGCCAGCACCCGGGACAGGGGGAACTCACCCCTCCACTTT. V is TRBV6-5 and J is TRBJ1-6; 11 positions match TRBD1. The CDR3 runs to 14 residues. After removal of 7 bases from V and 10 bases from J, the junction contained 6 bases not matched to a gene. Germline V lookup: CDR1 MNHEY, CDR2 SVGAGI.

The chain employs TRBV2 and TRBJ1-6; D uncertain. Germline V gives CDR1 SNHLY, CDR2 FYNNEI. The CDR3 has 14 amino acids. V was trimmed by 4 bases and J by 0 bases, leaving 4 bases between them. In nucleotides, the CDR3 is TGTGCCAGCAGTGCTGACTCCTATAATTCACCCCTCCACTTT. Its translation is CASSADSYNSPLHF.

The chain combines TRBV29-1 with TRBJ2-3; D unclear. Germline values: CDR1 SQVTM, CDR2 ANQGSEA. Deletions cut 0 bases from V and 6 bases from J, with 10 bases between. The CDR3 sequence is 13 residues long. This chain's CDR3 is CSVEDSYTDTQYF. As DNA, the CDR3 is TGCAGCGTTGAAGACTCCTACACGGATACGCAGTATTTT.

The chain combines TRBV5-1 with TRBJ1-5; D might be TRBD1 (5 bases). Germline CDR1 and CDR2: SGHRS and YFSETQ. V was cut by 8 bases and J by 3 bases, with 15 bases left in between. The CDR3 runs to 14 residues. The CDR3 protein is CASSRGGNNQPQHF. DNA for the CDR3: TGCGCCAGTTCTCGTGGGGGGAACAATCAGCCCCAGCATTTT.

CDR3 sequence: CASSLAGVETQYF. As DNA, the CDR3 is TGTGCCAGCAGCTTAGCAGGCGTTGAGACCCAGTACTTC. The chain is built from TRBV13 and TRBJ2-5; D unresolved. Trimming took off 1 base at V and 5 bases at J, with 8 bases between the two ends. CDR3 length: 13 amino acids. Germline V CDR1 and CDR2: PRHDT, FYEKMQ (reference sequence).

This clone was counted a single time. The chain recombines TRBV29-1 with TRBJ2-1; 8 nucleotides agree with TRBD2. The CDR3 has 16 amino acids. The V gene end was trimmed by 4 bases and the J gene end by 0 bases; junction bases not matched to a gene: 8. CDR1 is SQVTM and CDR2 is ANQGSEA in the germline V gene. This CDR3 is CSVAHSSGDSYNEQFF. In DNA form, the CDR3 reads TGCAGCGTTGCCCATAGTAGCGGGGACTCCTACAATGAGCAGTTCTTC.

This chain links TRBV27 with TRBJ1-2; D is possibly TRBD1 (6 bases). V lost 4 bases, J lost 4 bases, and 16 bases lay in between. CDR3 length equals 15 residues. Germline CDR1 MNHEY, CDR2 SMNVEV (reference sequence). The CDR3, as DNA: TGTGCCAGCAGTTCCCGGACAGTTTCCGTCTATGGCTACACCTTC. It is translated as CASSSRTVSVYGYTF.

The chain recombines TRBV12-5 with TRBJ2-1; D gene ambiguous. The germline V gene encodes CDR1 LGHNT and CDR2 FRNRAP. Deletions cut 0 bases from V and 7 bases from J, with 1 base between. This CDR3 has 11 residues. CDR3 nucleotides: TGTGCTAGTGGTTTGGTGAATGAGCAGTTCTTC. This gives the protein CASGLVNEQFF.

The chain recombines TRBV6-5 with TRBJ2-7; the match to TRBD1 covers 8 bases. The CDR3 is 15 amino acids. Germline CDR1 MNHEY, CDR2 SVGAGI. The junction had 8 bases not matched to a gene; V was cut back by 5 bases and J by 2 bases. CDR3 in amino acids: CASSARTGPPYEQYF. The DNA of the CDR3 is TGTGCCAGCAGTGCTCGGACAGGGCCCCCCTACGAGCAGTACTTC.

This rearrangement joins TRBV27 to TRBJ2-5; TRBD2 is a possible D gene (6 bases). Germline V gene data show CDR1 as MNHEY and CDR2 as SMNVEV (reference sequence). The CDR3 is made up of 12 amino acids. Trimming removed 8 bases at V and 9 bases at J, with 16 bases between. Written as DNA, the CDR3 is TGTGCCAGCGGGAGGACTTTAGGGGCCCAGTACTTC. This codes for CASGRTLGAQYF.